The 16 T cell receptor beta chains below come from one sample, sequenced in a study of early T cells in non-severe SARS-CoV-2 infection. TCRdb reprocessed the 5' RACE reads via MiXCR and lists one record per CDR3 protein. The table has 15,000 to 20,000 distinct CDR3 sequences, over 5.5% seen once; the top ten hold about 6.4%. Sequencing was performed on whole blood, taken at baseline. These receptors were collected from an adult who was a healthcare worker with PCR-confirmed SARS-CoV-2 infection or an uninfected control (not recorded which).

A remark on this clonotype: Just one base apart from a much larger clone, this may be a read error. The chain couples TRBV5-1 to TRBJ1-1; D is unresolved. Germline loops: CDR1 SGHRS, CDR2 YFSETQ. The CDR3 is made up of 14 amino acids. Trimming removed 6 bases at V and 7 bases at J, with 19 bases between. CDR3 nucleotides: TGCGCCAGCATCCCGGCAGTGAGGGCAGGTGAAGCTTTCTTT. This gives the protein CASIPAVRAGEAFF.

This clonotype came up many times. The gene calls are TRBV7-3 and TRBJ2-3; D uncertain. The CDR3 is 12 residues long. CDR1 is SGHTA and CDR2 is FQGTGA in the germline V gene. The germline V and J ends were trimmed by 0 bases and 6 bases, with 4 bases remaining between them. The CDR3, as DNA: TGTGCCAGCAGCTTAACTCAGGATACGCAGTATTTT. It encodes CASSLTQDTQYF.

Ten or more counts support this clonotype. The V and J genes are TRBV6-4 and TRBJ2-1; tentative D call: TRBD1 (7 bases). The V gene's germline CDR1 is MRHNA and CDR2 SNTAGT. V was cut by 5 bases and J by 0 bases, with 14 bases left in between. The CDR3 sequence is 16 residues long. CDR3 sequence: CASSRGQGDSYNEQFF. CDR3 in DNA: TGTGCCAGCAGTCGGGGGCAGGGGGACTCCTACAATGAGCAGTTCTTC.

This clonotype was seen at least ten times. The gene calls are TRBV20-1 and TRBJ2-7; 8 bases match TRBD2. The V and J ends lost 4 bases and 7 bases, in that order; junction bases with no gene match: 12. The germline V gene encodes CDR1 DFQATT and CDR2 SNEGSKA (reference sequence). The CDR3 loop spans 14 amino acids. The CDR3 bases are TGCAGTGCTACCTTTGGACTAGCAAGGGGGGAGCAGTACTTC. Translated, it gives CSATFGLARGEQYF.

This clonotype was counted many times. This CDR3 is CASSSRGLGTDTQYF. The CDR3 DNA reads TGTGCCAGCAGCTCGCGCGGACTCGGCACAGATACGCAGTATTTT. The chain couples TRBV3-1 to TRBJ2-3, with D maybe TRBD2 (5 bases). CDR3 size: 15 residues. CDR1 and CDR2 (germline): LGHDT, YNNKEL (reference sequence). Trimming removed 5 bases from V and 1 base from J, with 13 bases in between.

By proportion, this clonotype is medium-sized. V is TRBV4-3 and J is TRBJ2-6, with no clear D. V was trimmed by 1 base and J by 4 bases, leaving 8 bases between them. Germline lookup yields CDR1 LGHNA and CDR2 YSLEER. CDR3 length: 15 residues. The CDR3 nucleotides are TGCGCCAGCAGCCAAGGATACACAGGGGCCAACGTCCTGACTTTC. Its translation is CASSQGYTGANVLTF.

This clonotype was detected ten times or more. This chain joins TRBV30 and TRBJ2-1; perhaps TRBD2 as D (6 bases). The CDR3 loop spans 14 amino acids. The V end was cut by 0 bases, the J end by 2 bases, with 8 bases between. The germline V gene has CDR1 GTSNPN and CDR2 SVGIG (reference sequence). The CDR3 here is CAWSVGGAYNEQFF. The DNA for the CDR3 is TGTGCCTGGAGTGTCGGCGGGGCCTACAATGAGCAGTTCTTC.

This clonotype was counted only a few times. V and J are TRBV6-2 or TRBV6-3 and TRBJ2-3; D might be TRBD1 (5 bases). Germline V gene data show CDR1 as MNHEY and CDR2 as SVGEGT. The CDR3 runs 14 residues. The V gene lost 4 bases and the J gene lost 4 bases, with 12 bases spanning the gap. As DNA, the CDR3 is TGTGCCAGCAGTTTAGACAGTGGGGCAGATACGCAGTATTTT. Its protein product is CASSLDSGADTQYF.

This clonotype was counted many times. In DNA, the CDR3 is TGTGCCAGCAGTTTCGGGCAGTTGAACACTGAAGCTTTCTTT. It yields the protein CASSFGQLNTEAFF. This chain uses TRBV6-5 with TRBJ1-1; no reliable D call. The V gene's germline CDR1 is MNHEY and CDR2 SVGAGI. Deletions cut 4 bases from V and 0 bases from J, with 9 bases between. This CDR3 has 14 amino acids.

This clonotype appeared a few times. A read error may be the cause here, since a much bigger clone is one base away. This rearrangement joins TRBV11-2 to TRBJ2-6, with unresolved D. The CDR3 extends over 15 amino acids. The germline gives CDR1 SGHAT, CDR2 FQNNGV. Trimming stripped 1 base from V and 0 bases from J, with 4 bases between. The DNA for the CDR3 is TGTGCCAGCAGCTTAGGACCCTCTGGGGCCAACGTCCTGACTTTC. It translates to CASSLGPSGANVLTF. Based on the CDR3 plus reference TRBV11-2 and TRBJ2-6, the full variable domain is EAGVAQSPRYKIIEKRQSVAFWCNPISGHATLYWYQQILGQGPKLLIQFQNNGVVDDSQLPKDRFSAERLKGVDSTLKIQPAKLEDSAVYLCASSLGPSGANVLTFGAGSRLTVL.

This clonotype was detected many times. The chain employs TRBV7-8 and TRBJ1-5; TRBD1 aligns across 7 bases. The CDR3 runs 15 residues. J lost 7 bases, V lost 1 base, and 7 bases had no gene match. Per the germline V gene, CDR1 is SGHVS and CDR2 is FQNEAQ. The chain's CDR3 is CASSLVGTVTQPQHF. In DNA form, the CDR3 reads TGTGCCAGCAGCTTAGTTGGGACAGTAACGCAGCCCCAGCATTTT. The variable domain in full, with the rest retrieved from reference TRBV7-8 and TRBJ1-5, is GAGVSQSPRYKVAKRGQDVALRCDPISGHVSLFWYQQALGQGPEFLTYFQNEAQLDKSGLPSDRFFAERPEGSVSTLKIQRTQQEDSAVYLCASSLVGTVTQPQHFGDGTRLSIL.

This clonotype was found many times. The rearrangement joins TRBV6-5 to TRBJ1-1; 7 nucleotides align to TRBD1. CDR3 size: 13 residues. Looked up from germline, CDR1 is MNHEY and CDR2 is SVGAGI. Unmatched junction bases numbered 9, after V lost 6 bases and J lost 8 bases. CDR3 bases: TGTGCCAGCAGGGCTAGGACAGGTCAAGAAGCTTTCTTT. It specifies CASRARTGQEAFF.

This clonotype was counted ten times or more. The V call is TRBV20-1, the J call TRBJ1-5, with D possibly matching TRBD1 (6 bases). From germline, CDR1 is DFQATT and CDR2 SNEGSKA (reference sequence). V gave up 6 bases and J gave up 7 bases, with 16 bases separating them. This CDR3 has 13 residues. The CDR3 DNA sequence: TGCAGTGCCGGCGGGACAATTGACCAGCCCCAGCATTTT. Translated: CSAGGTIDQPQHF.

This clonotype was picked up a small number of times. This chain joins TRBV15 and TRBJ2-5, with D maybe TRBD1 (6 bases). In germline, CDR1 is LNHNV, CDR2 YYDKDF (reference sequence). The CDR3 loop spans 17 amino acids. Between the trimmed V and J ends, which lost 4 bases and 1 base, there was a span of 19 bases. Here the CDR3 DNA reads TGTGCCACCAGCATAGGGGCACAGGGAACACCCCAAGAGACCCAGTACTTC. Protein product: CATSIGAQGTPQETQYF.

Details on this clonotype: At one of its ends the junction is not consistent with the germline gene, which may arise from a read error. The chain combines TRBV5-1 with TRBJ2-7; D is perhaps TRBD2 (5 bases). Germline-derived CDR1 and CDR2 are SGHRS and YFSETQ. The CDR3 length is 14 residues. Here the CDR3 DNA reads TGCGCCGGCAGCGTGACGGACGGGACCTACGAGCAGTACTTC. Translating gives CAGSVTDGTYEQYF.

There are many counts of this clonotype. This chain joins TRBV12-3 or TRBV12-4 and TRBJ1-1; possible D gene TRBD1, 6 bases. With 6 bases removed from V and 7 bases from J, the gap between germline ends came to 15 bases. The CDR3 sequence is 13 residues long. The CDR3 nucleotides read TGTGCCAGCAGCCGTATGGAGGGGGTTGAAGCTTTCTTT. It yields the protein CASSRMEGVEAFF.